This T cell receptor beta chain was sequenced during a study of blood T cell repertoires in COVID-19. About the study: COVID-19 samples from acute and convalescent phases originated in the United States, Italy and Spain.

This clone has a handful of counts. The ends were cut back, 0 bases at V and 2 bases at J, with 11 bases in the middle. Germline V CDR1 and CDR2: SGHRS, YFSETQ. This CDR3 contains 15 residues. In the original workflow: The authors estimated nucleated cell counts from reference gene primer amplification. Profiled with immunoSEQ multiplex PCR; TCRdb holds only in-frame clones, not every one. V, J and clone size reflect that table, while D and trimming were determined from the DNA. The profile shows some 270,000 clones, approximately 86% of them singletons. This clonotype was obtained from a human donor with COVID-19, enrolled during active disease. The donor label of this sample is uncertain. Sequenced: peripheral blood. The J gene is TRBJ2-5, the V gene TRBV5-1, with D maybe TRBD2 (6 bases). CDR3 nucleotide sequence: TGCGCCAGCAGCTTGGAGTCTAGCGCACAAGAGACCCAGTACTTC. Translated: CASSLESSAQETQYF.